The 13 T cell receptor beta chains below come from one sample, sequenced in a study of response to subunit inactivated influenza vaccine. TCRdb itself ran the RT-PCR reads through MiXCR, one entry per CDR3 protein. The sample includes fewer than 600,000 distinct CDR3 sequences, around 7.7% of them seen just once. The sequenced sample was PBMCs from blood, obtained roughly 24 months after vaccination. These receptors all stem from a man aged 50 to 75 who received an inactivated influenza vaccine.

V and J are TRBV7-2 and TRBJ2-7, with 12 positions matching TRBD2. Germline loops: CDR1 SGHTA, CDR2 FQGNSA. The CDR3 runs 15 residues. V lost 5 bases, J lost 5 bases, and 7 bases stayed unmatched. As DNA, the CDR3 is TGTGCCAGCAGCCCGCCCCTAGCGGGAGGGAACGAGCAGTACTTC. This gives the protein CASSPPLAGGNEQYF.

This clonotype was observed a handful of times. CDR3 amino acids: CASSREGTSREQFF. DNA of the CDR3: TGTGCCAGCAGCCGAGAGGGGACCAGCCGGGAGCAGTTCTTC. This chain links TRBV5-5 with TRBJ2-1; D may be TRBD1 or TRBD2 (5 bases each). The V end lost 4 bases, the J end lost 10 bases, and 18 bases lay between the germline ends. Per the germline V gene, CDR1 is SGHKS and CDR2 is YYEKEE (reference sequence). The CDR3 sequence is 14 residues long.

This clonotype came up a few times. V usage is TRBV7-2 and J usage is TRBJ1-2; 9 bases line up with TRBD1. V shed 3 bases and J 9 bases; nucleotides not matched to a gene: 11. The CDR3 is 15 amino acids. CDR1 and CDR2 from the germline V gene are SGHTA and FQGNSA. Here the CDR3 reads CASSFGQGRVSRYTF. The DNA for the CDR3 is TGTGCCAGCAGCTTCGGACAGGGGAGAGTATCTCGCTACACCTTC.

The chain combines TRBV20-1 with TRBJ1-1, with unresolved D. Germline CDR1 is DFQATT and CDR2 is SNEGSKA (reference sequence). This CDR3 is 12 amino acids long. The V end was cut by 5 bases, the J end by 11 bases, with 18 bases between. CDR3 sequence: CSAPRASSEAFF. The CDR3 DNA follows: TGCAGTGCTCCCCGGGCTTCGAGTGAGGCTTTCTTT.

The chain couples TRBV20-1 to TRBJ2-1; 13 bases align to TRBD2. Germline CDR1 DFQATT, CDR2 SNEGSKA (reference sequence). The trim removed 6 bases at V and 4 bases at J, leaving 9 bases unmatched. CDR3 size: 16 residues. CDR3 loop: CSATGTSGILYNEQFF. The CDR3 DNA reads as TGCAGTGCCACCGGGACTAGCGGGATCTTATACAATGAGCAGTTCTTC.

The rearrangement uses TRBV5-5 and TRBJ1-2; D gene unclear. Per germline, CDR1 SGHKS and CDR2 YYEKEE (reference sequence). The CDR3 is 18 residues long. Between the trimmed V and J ends, which lost 0 bases and 0 bases, there was a span of 18 bases. CDR3 in DNA: TGTGCCAGCAGCTTGGTGAGGGTCAGACCGTTAGCTAACTATGGCTACACCTTC. Encoded protein: CASSLVRVRPLANYGYTF.

V gene TRBV20-1 combines with J gene TRBJ2-5, with a possible D match to TRBD2 (5 bases). Trimming removed 0 bases at V and 0 bases at J, with 14 bases between. The CDR3 is 16 residues long. Germline CDR1 is DFQATT and CDR2 is SNEGSKA (reference sequence). CDR3 region: CSARDLRADNQETQYF. The CDR3 DNA follows: TGCAGTGCTAGAGATTTGCGGGCAGACAACCAAGAGACCCAGTACTTC.

This chain joins TRBV5-1 and TRBJ1-1; no clear D gene. Germline CDR1 and CDR2: SGHRS and YFSETQ. Trimming removed 0 bases at V and 5 bases at J, with 11 bases between. CDR3 length: 14 amino acids. The CDR3 spells CASSLGQSGTEAFF. DNA of the CDR3: TGCGCCAGCAGCTTGGGCCAGAGCGGGACTGAAGCTTTCTTT.

This clonotype was counted a few times. The J gene is TRBJ2-7, the V gene TRBV28; D not certain. The CDR3 spans 17 residues. The germline gives CDR1 MDHEN, CDR2 SYDVKM. The V end was cut by 4 bases, the J end by 4 bases, with 23 bases between. CDR3 in amino acids: CASSSNGLRPPPYEQYF. CDR3 nucleotide sequence: TGTGCCAGCAGTTCAAATGGTTTGCGGCCGCCTCCTTACGAGCAGTACTTC.

The chain carries TRBV18 and TRBJ2-5; no firm D call. This CDR3 is built from 13 residues. V was clipped by 3 bases and J by 2 bases, with 7 bases between them. The germline V gene encodes CDR1 KGHSH and CDR2 LQKENI. Written as DNA, the CDR3 is TGTGCCAGCTCACCTAACCCTCAAGAGACCCAGTACTTC. As protein: CASSPNPQETQYF.

This clonotype came up a few times. This chain links TRBV11-2 with TRBJ2-5; possible D gene TRBD2, 6 bases. This CDR3 has 18 amino acids. Germline CDR1 SGHAT, CDR2 FQNNGV. Trimming left V 3 bases short and J 1 base short, with 21 bases between. The CDR3 DNA is TGTGCCAGCAGCTTGCAACGGGGTCGCGGGGCCTTCCAAGAGACCCAGTACTTC. This gives the protein CASSLQRGRGAFQETQYF. The full variable domain, its missing parts supplied by reference TRBV11-2 and TRBJ2-5, is EAGVAQSPRYKIIEKRQSVAFWCNPISGHATLYWYQQILGQGPKLLIQFQNNGVVDDSQLPKDRFSAERLKGVDSTLKIQPAKLEDSAVYLCASSLQRGRGAFQETQYFGPGTRLLVL.

This rearrangement joins TRBV5-6 to TRBJ1-1; TRBD1 matches 7 bases. The trim removed 2 bases at V and 3 bases at J, leaving 13 bases unmatched. From germline, CDR1 is SGHDT and CDR2 YYEEEE. CDR3 length: 17 amino acids. CDR3 bases: TGTGCCAGCAGCTTTTTTATCGACAGGGTCGTAGACACTGAAGCTTTCTTT. Its translation is CASSFFIDRVVDTEAFF.

V is TRBV7-9 and J is TRBJ1-2; TRBD1 might be the D (5 bases). This CDR3 has 15 residues. The V and J ends lost 2 bases and 6 bases respectively, with 16 bases between them. CDR1 SEHNR and CDR2 FQNEAQ come from the germline V gene (reference sequence). The CDR3: CASSLFPGSMDGYTF. The CDR3 DNA reads TGTGCCAGCAGCTTATTTCCAGGGAGTATGGATGGCTACACCTTC.